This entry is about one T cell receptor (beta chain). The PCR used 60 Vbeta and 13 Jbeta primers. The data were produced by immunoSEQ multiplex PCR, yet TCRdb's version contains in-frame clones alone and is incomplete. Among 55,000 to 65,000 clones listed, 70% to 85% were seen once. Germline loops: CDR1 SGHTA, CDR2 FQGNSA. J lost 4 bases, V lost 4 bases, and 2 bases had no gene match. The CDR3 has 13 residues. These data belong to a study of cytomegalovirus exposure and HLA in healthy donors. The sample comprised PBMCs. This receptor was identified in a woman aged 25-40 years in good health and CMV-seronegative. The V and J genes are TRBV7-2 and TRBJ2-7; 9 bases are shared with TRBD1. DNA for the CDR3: TGTGCCAGCAGCTCACAGGGGGCATACGAGCAGTACTTC. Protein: CASSSQGAYEQYF. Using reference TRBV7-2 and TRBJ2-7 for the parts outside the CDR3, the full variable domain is GAGVSQSPSNKVTEKGKDVELRCDPISGHTALYWYRQSLGQGLEFLIYFQGNSAPDKSGLPSDRFSAERTGGSVSTLTIQRTQQEDSAVYLCASSSQGAYEQYFGPGTRLTVT.